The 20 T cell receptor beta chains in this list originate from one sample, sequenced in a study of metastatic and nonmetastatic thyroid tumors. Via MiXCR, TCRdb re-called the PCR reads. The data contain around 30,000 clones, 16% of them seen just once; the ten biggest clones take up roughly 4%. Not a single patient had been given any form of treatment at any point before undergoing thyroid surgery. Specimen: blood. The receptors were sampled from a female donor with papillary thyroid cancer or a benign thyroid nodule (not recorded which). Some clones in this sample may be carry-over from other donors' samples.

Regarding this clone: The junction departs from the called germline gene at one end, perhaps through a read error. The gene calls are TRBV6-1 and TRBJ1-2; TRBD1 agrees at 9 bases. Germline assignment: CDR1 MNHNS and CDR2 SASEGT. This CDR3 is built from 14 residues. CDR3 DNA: TGTGCCAGCAGTCTGACAGGGGGACTCTATGGATACACCTTC. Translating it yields CASSLTGGLYGYTF.

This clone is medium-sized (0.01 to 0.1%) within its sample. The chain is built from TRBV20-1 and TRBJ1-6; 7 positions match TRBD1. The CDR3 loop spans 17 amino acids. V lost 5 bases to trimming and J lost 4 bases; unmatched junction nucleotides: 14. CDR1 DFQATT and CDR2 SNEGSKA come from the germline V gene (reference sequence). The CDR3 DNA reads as TGCAGTGCTGTCCGAGGACAGGCCGAGGGATATAATTCACCCCTCCACTTT. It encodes CSAVRGQAEGYNSPLHF.

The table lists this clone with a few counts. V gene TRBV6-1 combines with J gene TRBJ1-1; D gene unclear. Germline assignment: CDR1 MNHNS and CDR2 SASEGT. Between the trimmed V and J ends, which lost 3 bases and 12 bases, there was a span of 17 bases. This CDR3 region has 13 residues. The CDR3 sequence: CASSDLRDSESFF. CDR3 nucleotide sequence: TGTGCCAGCAGTGACTTACGGGATTCGGAATCTTTCTTT.

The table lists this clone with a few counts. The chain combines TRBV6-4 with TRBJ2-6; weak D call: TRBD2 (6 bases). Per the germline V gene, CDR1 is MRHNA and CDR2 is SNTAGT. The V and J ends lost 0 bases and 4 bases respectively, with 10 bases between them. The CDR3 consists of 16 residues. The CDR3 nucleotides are TGTGCCAGCAGTGACTCGAGCGGGCAAGGGGCCAACGTCCTGACTTTC. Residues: CASSDSSGQGANVLTF.

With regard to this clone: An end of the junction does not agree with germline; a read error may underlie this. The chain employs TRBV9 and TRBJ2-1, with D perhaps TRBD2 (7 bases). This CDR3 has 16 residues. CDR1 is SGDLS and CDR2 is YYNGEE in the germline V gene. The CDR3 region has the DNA TGTACCAGCAGCGTAGGCCCGGGGGGCATGTACAATGAGCAGTTCTTC. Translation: CTSSVGPGGMYNEQFF.

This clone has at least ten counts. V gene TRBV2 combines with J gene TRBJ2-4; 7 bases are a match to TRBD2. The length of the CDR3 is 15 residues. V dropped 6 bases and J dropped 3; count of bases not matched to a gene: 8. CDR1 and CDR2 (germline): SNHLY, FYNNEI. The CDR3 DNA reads TGTGCCAGCAGGGGGGGGTTTGGCGTCAAAAACATTCAGTACTTC. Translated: CASRGGFGVKNIQYF.

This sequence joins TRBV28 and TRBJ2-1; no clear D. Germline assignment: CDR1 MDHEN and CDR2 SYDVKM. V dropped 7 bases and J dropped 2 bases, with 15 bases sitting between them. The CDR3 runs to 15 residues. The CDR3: CASTFDPLPYNEQFF. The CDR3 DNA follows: TGTGCCAGCACCTTCGATCCCTTACCCTACAATGAGCAGTTCTTC.

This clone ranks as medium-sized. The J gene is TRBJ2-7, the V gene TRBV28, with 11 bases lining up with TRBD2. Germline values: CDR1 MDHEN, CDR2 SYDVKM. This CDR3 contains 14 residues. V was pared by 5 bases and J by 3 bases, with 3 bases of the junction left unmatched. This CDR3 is CASSSTSGGYEQYF. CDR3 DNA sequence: TGTGCCAGCAGTAGTACTAGCGGGGGCTACGAGCAGTACTTC. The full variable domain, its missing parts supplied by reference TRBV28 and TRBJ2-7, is DVKVTQSSRYLVKRTGEKVFLECVQDMDHENMFWYRQDPGLGLRLIYFSYDVKMKEKGDIPEGYSVSREKKERFSLILESASTNQTSMYLCASSSTSGGYEQYFGPGTRLTVT.

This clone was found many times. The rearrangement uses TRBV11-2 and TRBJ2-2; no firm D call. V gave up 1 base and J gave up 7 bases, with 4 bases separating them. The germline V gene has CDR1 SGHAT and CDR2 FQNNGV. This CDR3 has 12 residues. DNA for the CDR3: TGTGCCAGCAGCTTAGTGGGCGGGGAGCTGTTTTTT. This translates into CASSLVGGELFF. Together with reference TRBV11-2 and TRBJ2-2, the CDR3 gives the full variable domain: EAGVAQSPRYKIIEKRQSVAFWCNPISGHATLYWYQQILGQGPKLLIQFQNNGVVDDSQLPKDRFSAERLKGVDSTLKIQPAKLEDSAVYLCASSLVGGELFFGEGSRLTVL.

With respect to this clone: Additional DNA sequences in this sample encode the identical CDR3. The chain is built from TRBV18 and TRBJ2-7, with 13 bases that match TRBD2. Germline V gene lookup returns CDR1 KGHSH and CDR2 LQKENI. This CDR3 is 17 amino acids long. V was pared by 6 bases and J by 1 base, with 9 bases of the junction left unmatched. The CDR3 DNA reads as TGTGCCAGCTCTCCTCCTCGGACTAGCGGGAGATCCTACGAGCAGTACTTC. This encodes CASSPPRTSGRSYEQYF.

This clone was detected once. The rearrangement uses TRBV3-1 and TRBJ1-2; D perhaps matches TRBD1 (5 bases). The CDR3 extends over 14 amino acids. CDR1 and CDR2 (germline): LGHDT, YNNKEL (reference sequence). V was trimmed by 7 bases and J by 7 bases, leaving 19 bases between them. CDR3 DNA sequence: TGTGCCAGCATCCCCGACAGTGGATCATCTGGCTACACCTTC. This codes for CASIPDSGSSGYTF.

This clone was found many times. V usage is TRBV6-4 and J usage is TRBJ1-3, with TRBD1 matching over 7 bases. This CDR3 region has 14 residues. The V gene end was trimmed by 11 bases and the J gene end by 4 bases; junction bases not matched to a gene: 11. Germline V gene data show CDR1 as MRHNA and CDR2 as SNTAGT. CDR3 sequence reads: CAGRRQGPGNTIYF. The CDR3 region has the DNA TGTGCCGGTCGCCGACAGGGACCCGGAAACACCATATATTTT.

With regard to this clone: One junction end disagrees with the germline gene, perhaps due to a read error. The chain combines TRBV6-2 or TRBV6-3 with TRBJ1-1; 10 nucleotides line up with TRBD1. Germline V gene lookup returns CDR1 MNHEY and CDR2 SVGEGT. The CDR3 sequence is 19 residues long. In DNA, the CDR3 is TGTGCCAGCAATTACCTTATCTCCGGGACAGGGGTTATGAACACTGAAGCTTTCTTT. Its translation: CASNYLISGTGVMNTEAFF.

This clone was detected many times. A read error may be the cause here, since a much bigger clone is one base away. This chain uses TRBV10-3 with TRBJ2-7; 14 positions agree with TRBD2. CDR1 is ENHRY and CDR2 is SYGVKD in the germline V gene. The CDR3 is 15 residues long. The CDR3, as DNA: TGTGCCGCTACCGGGACTAGCGGGAGCTCCTACGAGCGGTACTTC. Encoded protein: CAATGTSGSSYERYF.

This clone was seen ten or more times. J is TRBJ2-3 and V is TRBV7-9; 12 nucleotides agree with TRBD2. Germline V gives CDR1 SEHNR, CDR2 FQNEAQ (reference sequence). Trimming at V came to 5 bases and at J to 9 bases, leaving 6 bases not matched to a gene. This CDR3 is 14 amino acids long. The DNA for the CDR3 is TGTGCCAGCAGCCTCCTAGCGGGAGGGCCCACGCAGTATTTT. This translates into CASSLLAGGPTQYF.

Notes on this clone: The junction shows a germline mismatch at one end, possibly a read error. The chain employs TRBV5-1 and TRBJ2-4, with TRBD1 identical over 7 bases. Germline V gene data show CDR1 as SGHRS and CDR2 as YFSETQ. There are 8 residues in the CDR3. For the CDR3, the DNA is TGCGCCAGCGGCGGACAGGTCTTC. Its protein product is CASGGQVF. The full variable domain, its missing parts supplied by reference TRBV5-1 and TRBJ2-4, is KAGVTQTPRYLIKTRGQQVTLSCSPISGHRSVSWYQQTPGQGLQFLFEYFSETQRNKGNFPGRFSGRQFSNSRSEMNVSTLELGDSALYLCASGGQVFGAGTRLSVL.

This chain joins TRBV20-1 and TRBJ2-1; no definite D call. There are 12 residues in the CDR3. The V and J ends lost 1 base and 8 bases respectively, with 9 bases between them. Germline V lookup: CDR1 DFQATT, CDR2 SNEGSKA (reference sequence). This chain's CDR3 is CSARGVVHEQFF. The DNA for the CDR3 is TGCAGTGCTAGAGGGGTTGTCCATGAGCAGTTCTTC.

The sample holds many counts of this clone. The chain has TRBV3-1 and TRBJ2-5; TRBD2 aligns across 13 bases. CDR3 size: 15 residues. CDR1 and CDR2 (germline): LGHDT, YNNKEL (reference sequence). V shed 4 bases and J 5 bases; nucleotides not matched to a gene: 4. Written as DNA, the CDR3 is TGTGCCAGCAGCCCGCAGACTAGCGGGGGGGAGACCCAGTACTTC. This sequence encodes CASSPQTSGGETQYF.

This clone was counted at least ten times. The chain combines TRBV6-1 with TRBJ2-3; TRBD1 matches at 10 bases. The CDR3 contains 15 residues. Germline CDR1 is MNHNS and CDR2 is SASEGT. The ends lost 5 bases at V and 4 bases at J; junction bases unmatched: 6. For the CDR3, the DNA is TGTGCCAGCAGTCGACAGGGGGCTTTGGCAGATACGCAGTATTTT. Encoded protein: CASSRQGALADTQYF.

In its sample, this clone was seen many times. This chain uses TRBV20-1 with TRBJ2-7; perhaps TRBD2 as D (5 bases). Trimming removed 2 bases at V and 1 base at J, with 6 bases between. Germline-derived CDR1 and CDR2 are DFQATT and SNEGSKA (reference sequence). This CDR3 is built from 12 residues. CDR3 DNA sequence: TGCAGTGCTAGAACTAGGTCCTACGAGCAGTACTTC. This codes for CSARTRSYEQYF.